The clone carrying this T cell receptor beta chain has only a few counts. Its antigen is not identified. V lost 3 bases and J lost 4, with 12 bases in between. The V gene's germline CDR1 is LNHDA and CDR2 SQIVND (reference sequence). This CDR3 has 15 amino acids. Original methodology: CDR3 differences across clinicopathological groups were used to build a distant-metastasis classifier for papillary thyroid cancer. Through MiXCR, TCRdb re-clonotyped the PCR reads. TCRdb, rather than the study authors, made the V and J calls. The data contain about 34,000 clones, 35% to 40% of them singletons. None of the patients had undergone any treatment ahead of thyroid surgery. This sample was taken from a study of metastatic and nonmetastatic thyroid tumors. Across the study: Thyroid patients, malignant and benign, had repertoires compared across blood and tumor or nodule tissue. Study-wide findings and caveats: TCR beta diversity was reportedly significantly higher in malignant thyroid tumors than benign nodules, in blood and tumor.

The chain uses TRBV19 and TRBJ2-2, with D tentatively TRBD2 (5 bases). The clonotype comes from a female donor with papillary thyroid cancer or a benign thyroid nodule (not recorded which). Some clones in this sample may be carry-over from other donors' samples. The sample taken for sequencing was tumor tissue. CDR3 DNA sequence: TGTGCCAGTAGTATCGGGCTAGCCATCACCGGGGAGCTGTTTTTT. This translates into CASSIGLAITGELFF.